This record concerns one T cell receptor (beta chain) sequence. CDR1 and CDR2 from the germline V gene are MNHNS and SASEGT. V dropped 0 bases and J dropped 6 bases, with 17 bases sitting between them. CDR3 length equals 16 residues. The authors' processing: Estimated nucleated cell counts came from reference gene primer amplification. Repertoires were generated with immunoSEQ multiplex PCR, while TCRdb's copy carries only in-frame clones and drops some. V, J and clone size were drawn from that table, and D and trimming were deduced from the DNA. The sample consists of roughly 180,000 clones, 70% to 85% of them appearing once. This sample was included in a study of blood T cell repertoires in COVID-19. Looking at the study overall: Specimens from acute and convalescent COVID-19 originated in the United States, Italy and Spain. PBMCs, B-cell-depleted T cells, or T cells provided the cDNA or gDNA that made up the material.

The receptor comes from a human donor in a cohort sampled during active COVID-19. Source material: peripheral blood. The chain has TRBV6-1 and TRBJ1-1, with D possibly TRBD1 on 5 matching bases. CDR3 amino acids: CASSEAGEGRRAEAFF. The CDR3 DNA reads TGTGCCAGCAGTGAAGCGGGGGAGGGTCGGAGGGCTGAAGCTTTCTTT.